One sample yielded the 7 T cell receptor beta chains listed below, sequenced in a study of T cells in localized non-small cell lung cancer. Only in-frame clones appear in the TCRdb table, and some are missing; sequencing was by immunoSEQ multiplex PCR. The repertoire holds 25,000 to 35,000 clones, with approximately 85% as singletons. The starting material was peripheral blood mononuclear cells, obtained before any cancer treatment. All receptors derive from a woman aged 35 to 69 with stage III lung adenocarcinoma.

The chain carries TRBV5-4 and TRBJ1-1; TRBD1 matches at 9 bases. This CDR3 is 13 amino acids long. Germline V lookup: CDR1 SGHNT, CDR2 YYREEE (reference sequence). Losses at the gene ends were 3 bases for V and 5 bases for J; bases not matched to a gene: 2. CDR3: CASSSDRGTEAFF. As DNA, the CDR3 is TGTGCCAGCAGCTCGGACAGGGGAACTGAAGCTTTCTTT.

V usage is TRBV5-5 and J usage is TRBJ2-7, with a possible D match to TRBD2 (6 bases). This CDR3 spans 14 amino acids. Looked up from germline, CDR1 is SGHKS and CDR2 is YYEKEE (reference sequence). V lost 4 bases and J 4 bases, leaving 15 bases between the germline ends. CDR3 region: CASSLWRGGYEQYF. DNA of the CDR3: TGTGCCAGCAGCCTCTGGAGGGGTGGGTACGAGCAGTACTTC.

This chain uses TRBV28 with TRBJ1-1; D remains unclear. CDR3 length: 15 amino acids. Germline-derived CDR1 and CDR2 are MDHEN and SYDVKM. Trimming pared 4 bases from V and 4 bases from J, leaving 16 bases between. In DNA, the CDR3 is TGTGCCAGCAGTTCCGGATCAGAGGTGGTCACTGAAGCTTTCTTT. It specifies CASSSGSEVVTEAFF.

This chain uses TRBV29-1 with TRBJ2-1, with TRBD2 matching over 9 bases. V dropped 6 bases and J dropped 7; count of bases not matched to a gene: 13. CDR1 and CDR2 from the germline V gene are SQVTM and ANQGSEA. This CDR3 region has 15 residues. The CDR3 region is CSVNSWTSAGNEQFF. Written as DNA, the CDR3 is TGCAGCGTGAACTCCTGGACTAGCGCTGGGAATGAGCAGTTCTTC.

This rearrangement joins TRBV6-9 to TRBJ2-7; the match to TRBD1 covers 10 bases. V trimming: 9 bases; J trimming: 10 bases; junction bases outside the gene matches: 9. The CDR3 sequence is 12 residues long. Germline V gives CDR1 MNHGY, CDR2 SVAAGI. CDR3 residues: CARGTGDLPQYF. CDR3 in DNA: TGTGCCAGAGGGACAGGGGATTTGCCCCAGTACTTC.

The rearrangement joins TRBV19 to TRBJ1-5, with D tentatively TRBD1 (5 bases). The CDR3 is 15 residues long. CDR1 and CDR2 from the germline V gene are LNHDA and SQIVND (reference sequence). V gave up 5 bases and J gave up 0 bases, with 11 bases separating them. The CDR3 region has the DNA TGTGCCAGTAGTGGGGGAACCCATAGCAATCAGCCCCAGCATTTT. The encoded protein is CASSGGTHSNQPQHF. The full variable domain, its missing parts supplied by reference TRBV19 and TRBJ1-5, is DGGITQSPKYLFRKEGQNVTLSCEQNLNHDAMYWYRQDPGQGLRLIYYSQIVNDFQKGDIAEGYSVSREKKESFPLTVTSAQKNPTAFYLCASSGGTHSNQPQHFGDGTRLSIL.

A few counts support this clone. The chain has TRBV7-9 and TRBJ1-1; unclear D gene. Trimming cost V 1 base and J 1 base, with 10 bases left between them. The CDR3 extends over 15 amino acids. CDR1 and CDR2 (germline): SEHNR, FQNEAQ (reference sequence). CDR3 nucleotides: TGTGCCAGCAGCTTAGTTTACTCTTCGAACACTGAAGCTTTCTTT. This encodes CASSLVYSSNTEAFF.